The 12 T cell receptor beta chains in this list originate from one sample, sequenced in a study of CD4 T cells in relation to SARS-CoV-2 and coronaviruses. The protocol was immunoSEQ multiplex PCR, while the TCRdb copy is restricted to in-frame clones and leaves out a portion. Of about 23,000 clones listed, about four fifths were seen once; the top ten hold approximately 15%. Before the COVID-19 pandemic, during about 2010-2019, CD4+ T cells were taken from unexposed donors. After ten to eleven days of culture, CD4+ T cells were isolated. Their antigens are not known. The source material was CD4+ T cells from PBMCs, cultured in vitro. Receptors were obtained from a human donor in good health.

The rearrangement uses TRBV12-3 or TRBV12-4 and TRBJ1-1, with D hard to call. V was trimmed by 5 bases and J by 2 bases, leaving 6 bases between them. The CDR3 covers 12 residues. The CDR3 DNA reads as TGTGCCAGCAGTCTCACAAACACTGAAGCTTTCTTT. This gives the protein CASSLTNTEAFF.

The CDR3 sequence is CASSLGAGGFGYTF. As DNA, the CDR3 is TGCGCCAGCAGCTTGGGGGCAGGGGGTTTTGGCTACACCTTC. This chain connects TRBV5-1 to TRBJ1-2; 7 nucleotides match TRBD1. V lost 0 bases and J lost 7; bases outside the gene matches: 6. CDR3 size: 14 residues. Germline V gives CDR1 SGHRS, CDR2 YFSETQ.

This clone was observed a handful of times. V is TRBV12-3 or TRBV12-4 and J is TRBJ1-3; D unresolved. Deletions cut 1 base from V and 4 bases from J, with 5 bases between. CDR3 length: 13 residues. CDR3 DNA sequence: TGTGCCAGCAGTTTAGAACGGGGAAACACCATATATTTT. Translation: CASSLERGNTIYF.

The V call is TRBV24-1, the J call TRBJ1-4; TRBD1 matches 9 bases. CDR1 is KGHDR, CDR2 SFDVKD, per germline. The V and J ends lost 4 bases and 6 bases, in that order; junction bases with no gene match: 5. This CDR3 contains 15 residues. CDR3 region: CATSDLTGGYEKLFF. The CDR3 nucleotides read TGTGCCACCAGTGACCTGACAGGGGGGTATGAAAAACTGTTTTTT.

This chain connects TRBV24-1 to TRBJ2-5; TRBD1 or TRBD2 may be the D gene (5 bases each). V lost 4 bases, J lost 6 bases, and 17 bases lay in between. CDR1 and CDR2 (germline): KGHDR, SFDVKD. The CDR3 covers 15 residues. CDR3 in amino acids: CATSDPGTGWKTQYF. The CDR3 coding sequence is TGTGCCACCAGTGACCCCGGGACCGGGTGGAAGACCCAGTACTTC.

This clone was picked up a small number of times. The genes are TRBV5-6 and TRBJ2-2, with TRBD1 matching 7 bases. The V and J ends lost 4 bases and 5 bases, in that order; junction bases with no gene match: 20. The CDR3 contains 19 residues. CDR1 SGHDT and CDR2 YYEEEE come from the germline V gene. CDR3 sequence (DNA): TGTGCCAGCAGCCTGACCCGGGACAGTTTATTTTCGAGAACCGGGGAGCTGTTTTTT. It is translated as CASSLTRDSLFSRTGELFF.

The CDR3 here is CASSSGPVGNEQFF. CDR3 nucleotide sequence: TGTGCCAGCAGCTCGGGACCGGTGGGGAATGAGCAGTTCTTC. The chain carries TRBV7-3 and TRBJ2-1; either TRBD1 or TRBD2 may fit D (5 bases each). CDR3 size: 14 residues. V was trimmed by 4 bases and J by 7 bases, leaving 14 bases between them. Germline V gene data show CDR1 as SGHTA and CDR2 as FQGTGA.

This clone has just one count. The chain recombines TRBV19 with TRBJ2-7, with TRBD1 matching over 11 bases. Trimming removed 6 bases from V and 3 bases from J; junction bases left unmatched: 10. This CDR3 is built from 16 residues. Germline V gene data show CDR1 as LNHDA and CDR2 as SQIVND (reference sequence). DNA for the CDR3: TGTGCCAGTAGACGCGGAACCGGGACAGGGGGCTACGAGCAGTACTTC. Protein product: CASRRGTGTGGYEQYF.

The J gene is TRBJ2-5, the V gene TRBV19, with 7 bases identical to TRBD1. From germline, CDR1 is LNHDA and CDR2 SQIVND (reference sequence). Trimming took 5 bases from V and 4 from J; bases not matched to a gene: 13. CDR3 length: 16 residues. The CDR3 DNA follows: TGTGCCAGTAGTGACGCAAGACAGGGCCCTCGAGAGACCCAGTACTTC. This encodes CASSDARQGPRETQYF. Together with reference TRBV19 and TRBJ2-5, the CDR3 gives the full variable domain: DGGITQSPKYLFRKEGQNVTLSCEQNLNHDAMYWYRQDPGQGLRLIYYSQIVNDFQKGDIAEGYSVSREKKESFPLTVTSAQKNPTAFYLCASSDARQGPRETQYFGPGTRLLVL.

The J gene is TRBJ1-1, the V gene TRBV5-1, with unresolved D. The germline V and J ends were trimmed by 5 bases and 1 base, with 21 bases remaining between them. Germline CDR1 reads SGHRS; CDR2 reads YFSETQ. The CDR3 totals 17 residues. Written as DNA, the CDR3 is TGCGCCAGCAGGAGAATGAACCTCCTGTCAGGGAACACTGAAGCTTTCTTT. It codes for CASRRMNLLSGNTEAFF.

V is TRBV27 and J is TRBJ1-4, with no clear D. The germline V gene encodes CDR1 MNHEY and CDR2 SMNVEV (reference sequence). The CDR3 has 13 residues. V shed 7 bases and J shed 8 bases, with 14 bases lying between them. The CDR3 DNA sequence: TGTGCCAGCACCCCCCGGTTTAGGGAAAAACTGTTTTTT. Translating gives CASTPRFREKLFF.

This clone was recorded only once. V usage is TRBV5-5 and J usage is TRBJ1-1; 12 nucleotides line up with TRBD1. Trimming cost V 3 bases and J 4 bases; bases outside gene matches: 1. The CDR3 is made up of 14 amino acids. The germline V gene encodes CDR1 SGHKS and CDR2 YYEKEE (reference sequence). CDR3 nucleotide sequence: TGTGCCAGCAGCTGGGGACAGGGGGCCACTGAAGCTTTCTTT. It encodes CASSWGQGATEAFF.